This TCR beta chain appears in the sequencing data of a study of response to subunit inactivated influenza vaccine. TCRdb passed the RT-PCR reads through MiXCR, listing each CDR3 protein once. This sample carries around 170,000 distinct CDR3 sequences, about 10% of them seen once, and the ten largest clones take 35% to 40%. As concerns this clonotype: The target antigen is unknown.

Study observations and caveats: It was suggested by the authors that few new T cells are recruited by each seasonal influenza vaccination.

This material consisted of CD8+ T cells sorted from PBMCs, taken about 23 months after vaccination. The source of this sequence is a man between 50 and 69 years old who received an inactivated influenza vaccine.

The CDR3 region is CASSLAIGMLNTEAFF. CDR3 in DNA: TGTGCCAGCAGCTTAGCGATTGGTATGTTGAACACTGAAGCTTTCTTT. The chain has TRBV7-8 and TRBJ1-1, with D hard to call. Germline V lookup: CDR1 SGHVS, CDR2 FQNEAQ. The V end lost 0 bases, the J end lost 0 bases, and 11 bases lay between the germline ends. This CDR3 is built from 16 residues.